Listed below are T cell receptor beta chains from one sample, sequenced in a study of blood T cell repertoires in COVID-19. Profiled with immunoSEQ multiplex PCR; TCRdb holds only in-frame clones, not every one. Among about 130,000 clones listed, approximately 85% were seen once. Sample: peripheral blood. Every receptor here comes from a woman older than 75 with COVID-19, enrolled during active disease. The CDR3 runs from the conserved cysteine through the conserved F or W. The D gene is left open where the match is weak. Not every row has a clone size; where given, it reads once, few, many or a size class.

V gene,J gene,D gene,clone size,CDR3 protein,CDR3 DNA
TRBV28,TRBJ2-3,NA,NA,CASSLQAPDTQYF,TGTGCCAGCAGTTTGCAGGCACCAGATACGCAGTATTTT
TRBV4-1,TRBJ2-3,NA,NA,CASSLHPAGDTQYF,TGCGCCAGCAGCCTTCATCCAGCGGGAGATACGCAGTATTTT
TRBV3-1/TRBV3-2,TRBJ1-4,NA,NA,CASSRTVATNEKLFF,TGTGCCAGCAGCCGGACAGTAGCAACTAATGAAAAACTGTTTTTT
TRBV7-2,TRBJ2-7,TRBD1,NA,CASSPMGQSSYEQYF,TGTGCCAGCAGCCCCATGGGACAGTCCTCCTACGAGCAGTACTTC
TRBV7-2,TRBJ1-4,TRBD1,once,CASSWIRGANEKLFF,TGTGCCAGCAGCTGGATCAGGGGGGCTAATGAAAAACTGTTTTTT
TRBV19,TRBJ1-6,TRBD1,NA,CASRIKEGQLNSPLHF,TGTGCCAGTAGGATCAAGGAGGGACAGCTTAATTCACCCCTCCACTTT
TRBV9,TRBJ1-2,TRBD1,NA,CASSAPKSTGGLYGYTF,TGTGCCAGCAGCGCCCCTAAATCGACAGGGGGCCTCTATGGCTACACCTTC
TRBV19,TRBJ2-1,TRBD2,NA,CASSTTPSGSIYEQFF,TGTGCCAGTAGTACCACGCCTAGCGGGAGTATCTATGAGCAGTTCTTC
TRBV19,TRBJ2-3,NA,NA,CASLPSNADTQYF,TGTGCCAGTCTGCCTTCTAATGCAGATACGCAGTATTTT
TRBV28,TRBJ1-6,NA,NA,CASSSVNNSPLHF,TGTGCCAGCAGTTCAGTGAATAATTCACCCCTCCACTTT
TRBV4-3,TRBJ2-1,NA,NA,CASSRGKTGYNEQFF,TGCGCCAGCAGCAGAGGAAAGACAGGCTACAATGAGCAGTTCTTC
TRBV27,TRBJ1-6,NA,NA,CASSLWGVSNSPLHF,TGTGCCAGCAGTTTATGGGGGGTATCTAATTCACCCCTCCACTTT
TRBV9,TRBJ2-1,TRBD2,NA,CASSVGTSGSNEQFF,TGTGCCAGCAGCGTAGGGACTAGCGGGAGCAATGAGCAGTTCTTC
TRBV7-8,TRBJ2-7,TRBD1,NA,CASSPGGFSYEQYF,TGTGCCAGCAGCCCAGGGGGATTTTCCTACGAGCAGTACTTC
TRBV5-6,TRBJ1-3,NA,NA,CASSLLGGDGNTIYF,TGTGCCAGCAGCTTGTTGGGGGGAGATGGAAACACCATATATTTT
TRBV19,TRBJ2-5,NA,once,CATSRVAGQETQYF,TGTGCCACTTCACGAGTGGCAGGACAAGAGACCCAGTACTTC
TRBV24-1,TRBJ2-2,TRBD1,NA,CATSDSDRGTGGLFF,TGTGCCACCAGTGATTCGGACAGGGGGACGGGTGGGCTGTTTTTT
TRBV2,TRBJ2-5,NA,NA,CASSGSGGPVGETQYF,TGTGCCAGCAGCGGGAGCGGAGGCCCCGTGGGGGAGACCCAGTACTTC
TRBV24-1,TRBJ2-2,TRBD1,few,CATSDRNRGGTGELFF,TGTGCCACCAGTGACCGTAACAGGGGTGGGACCGGGGAGCTGTTTTTT
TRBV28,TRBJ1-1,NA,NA,CASSLGGGTEAFF,TGTGCCAGCAGTTTAGGCGGGGGCACTGAAGCTTTCTTT
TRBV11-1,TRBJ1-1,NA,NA,CASSKNELTEAFF,TGTGCCAGCAGCAAAAATGAGTTGACTGAAGCTTTCTTT
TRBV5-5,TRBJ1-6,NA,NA,CASSPWSGNSPLHF,TGTGCCAGCAGTCCTTGGAGCGGCAATTCACCCCTCCACTTT
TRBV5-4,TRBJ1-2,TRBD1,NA,CASSSRDRGLYGYTF,TGTGCCAGCAGCTCCCGGGACAGGGGGCTCTATGGCTACACCTTC
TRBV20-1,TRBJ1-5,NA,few,CSASSGMDQPQHF,TGCAGTGCTAGTTCCGGGATGGACCAGCCCCAGCATTTT